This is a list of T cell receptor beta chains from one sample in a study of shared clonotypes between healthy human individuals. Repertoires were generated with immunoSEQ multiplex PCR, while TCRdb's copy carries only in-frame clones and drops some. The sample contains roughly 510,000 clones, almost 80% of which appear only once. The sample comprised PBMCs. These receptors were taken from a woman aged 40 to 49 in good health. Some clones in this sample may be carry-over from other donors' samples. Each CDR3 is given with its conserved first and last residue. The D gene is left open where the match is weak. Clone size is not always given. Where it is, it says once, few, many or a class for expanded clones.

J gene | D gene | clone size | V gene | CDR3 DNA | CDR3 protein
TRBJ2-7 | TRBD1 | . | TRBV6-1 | TGTGCCAGCAGTGAACAGGGGGCGCGCGAGCAGTACTTC | CASSEQGAREQYF
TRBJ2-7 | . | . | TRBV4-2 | TGTGCCAGCAGCCTCTCCTCCATCCACGAGCAGTACTTC | CASSLSSIHEQYF
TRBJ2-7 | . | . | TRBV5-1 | TGCGCCAGCAGCCCAGACCCCGGGGGTGAGCAGTACTTC | CASSPDPGGEQYF
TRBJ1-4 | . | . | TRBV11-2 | TGTGCCAGCAGCTCTTACGACGTAGATGGTAATGAAAAACTGTTTTTT | CASSSYDVDGNEKLFF
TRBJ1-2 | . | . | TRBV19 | TGTGCCAGTAGTATAGCGGGGTTCGTTAACTATGGCTACACCTTC | CASSIAGFVNYGYTF
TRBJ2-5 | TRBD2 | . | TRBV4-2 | TGTGCCAGCAGCCTTGGGACTAGCGGGAGGAAAAGCCAAGAGACCCAGTACTTC | CASSLGTSGRKSQETQYF
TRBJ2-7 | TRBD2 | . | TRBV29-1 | TGCAGCGTTCTAGCGGGTTACGAGCAGTACTTC | CSVLAGYEQYF
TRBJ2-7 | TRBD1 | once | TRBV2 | TGTGCCAGCAGTGAGATCCCCGGGACAGGGGGCGACGAGCAGTACTTC | CASSEIPGTGGDEQYF
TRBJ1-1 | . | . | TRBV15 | TGTGCGACCAGCAGAGATCGAGGGGCCGCTGAAGCTTTCTTT | CATSRDRGAAEAFF
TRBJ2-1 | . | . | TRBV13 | TGTGCCAGCAGCTTGGTCACGACTGGCAATGAGCAGTTCTTC | CASSLVTTGNEQFF
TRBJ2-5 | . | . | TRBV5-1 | TGCGCCAGCAGCTTGGCTGGGGCAGAGACCCAGTACTTC | CASSLAGAETQYF
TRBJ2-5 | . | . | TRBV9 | TGTGCCAGCAGCGTCTCCGGTCCGCAAGAGACCCAGTACTTC | CASSVSGPQETQYF
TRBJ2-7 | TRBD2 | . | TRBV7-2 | TGTGCCAGCACCAGACTAGCGGGAGGGTCCTACGAGCAGTACTTC | CASTRLAGGSYEQYF
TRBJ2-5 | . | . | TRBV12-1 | TGTGCCAGCAGCTTTGTGGGACTAGCGGGAGGGCGGGAGACCCAGTACTTC | CASSFVGLAGGRETQYF
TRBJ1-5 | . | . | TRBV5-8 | TGTGCCAGCAGCTTGAGGGGTGGCAATCAGCCCCAGCATTTT | CASSLRGGNQPQHF
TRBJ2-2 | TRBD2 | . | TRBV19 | TGTGCCAGTAGTGGTACTAGCGCCCTTACCGGGGAGCTGTTTTTT | CASSGTSALTGELFF
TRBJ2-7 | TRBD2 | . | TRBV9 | TGTGCCAGCAGCGTCCATGGGGGGGGAGCCGTTATCGACGAGCAGTACTTC | CASSVHGGGAVIDEQYF
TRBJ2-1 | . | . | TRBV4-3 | TGCGCCAGCAGCCAAGGGCAGGCCTACAATGAGCAGTTCTTC | CASSQGQAYNEQFF
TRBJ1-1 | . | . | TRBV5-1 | TGCGCCAGCAGCTTGGCCGAGGGGTGGAACACTGAAGCTTTCTTT | CASSLAEGWNTEAFF